These T cell receptor beta chains were read from a single sample in a study of T cells after posttransplantation cyclophosphamide. TCRdb keeps only in-frame clones here, not all; method: immunoSEQ multiplex PCR. There are over 25,000 clones in the sample, none observed a single time. The source material was PBMCs. Receptors originate from a woman between 25 and 40 years old in good health and a related stem cell transplant donor. CDR3s leave out the opening cysteine and the closing phenylalanine or tryptophan.

V	J	CDR3
TRBV6-5	TRBJ2-2	ASSLGLGGELF
TRBV6-2/TRBV6-3	TRBJ2-7	ASSYSAGVHEQY
TRBV7-9	TRBJ2-2	ASSSTDRGGNTGELF
TRBV7-9	TRBJ2-7	ASSLDLAGTYEQY
TRBV29-1	TRBJ1-2	SVEDRSYGYT
TRBV12-3/TRBV12-4	TRBJ2-1	ASRASQGPYNEQF
TRBV25-1	TRBJ1-2	AREPPTGEPYGYT
TRBV7-9	TRBJ2-2	ASSWTSGGTGNTGELF
TRBV6-2/TRBV6-3	TRBJ1-2	ASSYPGPGYGYT
TRBV28	TRBJ2-7	ASSQISGGSYEQY
TRBV2	TRBJ1-6	ASSERGSNSPLH
TRBV28	TRBJ2-2	ASSFGRTSGGPGELF
TRBV4-2	TRBJ1-6	ASSQDRGSNSPLH
TRBV19	TRBJ1-1	ASSRRAGDSEAF
TRBV19	TRBJ1-6	ASRRPNSPLH
TRBV9	TRBJ2-5	ASSVALAGQETQY
TRBV9	TRBJ1-3	ASGAWGASGNTIY
TRBV19	TRBJ2-4	ASSIDYRTGVPKNIQY
TRBV6-6	TRBJ1-1	ARRRGLNTEAF
TRBV10-3	TRBJ2-1	AISEPGVREQF
TRBV6-6	TRBJ2-7	ASNPRSGTGAYEQY
TRBV6-5	TRBJ2-7	ASSYSPYRGEQY
TRBV6-2/TRBV6-3	TRBJ1-6	ASSPIRPNSPLH
TRBV2	TRBJ1-1	ASSVFTTGGTEAF
TRBV14	TRBJ1-2	ASSPDPGNYGYT
TRBV19	TRBJ2-2	ASSPTGTGELF
TRBV19	TRBJ1-3	ASGVGDSRNTIY
TRBV6-5	TRBJ2-3	ASSRSGEPDTQY
TRBV27	TRBJ1-6	ASSFGGLGLGSPLH
TRBV4-1	TRBJ1-1	ASSHIQGGNTEAF
TRBV6-2/TRBV6-3	TRBJ1-2	ASSQTAPYGYT
TRBV7-8	TRBJ2-3	ASSLGTGVSDTQY
TRBV7-2	TRBJ2-3	ASSSGYSTDTQY
TRBV6-2/TRBV6-3	TRBJ2-5	ASGEWTSGVQETQY
TRBV7-2	TRBJ1-5	ASSSENRNQPQH
TRBV19	TRBJ1-1	ASSLTGLTEAF
TRBV29-1	TRBJ1-2	SVWGGQANYGYT
TRBV28	TRBJ2-3	ASWDRNTDTQY
TRBV27	TRBJ2-3	ASSLRDRVTDTQY
TRBV4-2	TRBJ2-5	ASSPLSGLQETQY
TRBV6-6	TRBJ1-1	ASSYSSGMAEAF
TRBV27	TRBJ2-7	ASSGGPPATYEQY